The source of this TCR beta chain is a study of blood T cell repertoires in COVID-19. There are 13 residues in the CDR3. V was shortened by 4 bases and J by 2 bases, with 11 bases between the two germline ends. Germline lookup yields CDR1 GTSNPN and CDR2 SVGIG (reference sequence). As originally analysed: Reference gene primer amplification gave estimated nucleated cell counts. Sequenced by immunoSEQ multiplex PCR; TCRdb stores in-frame clones only, minus some. That table furnishes V, J and clone size, whereas the DNA furnished D and trimming. The repertoire holds over 250,000 clones, approximately 85% seen once, with about an eighth in the top ten.

The receptor was derived from a human donor in a cohort sampled during active COVID-19. The sample taken for sequencing was peripheral blood. The chain is built from TRBV30 and TRBJ1-2; D is unresolved. The CDR3 spells CAWIAGTNYGYTF. The CDR3 DNA is TGTGCCTGGATTGCAGGAACAAACTATGGCTACACCTTC. Complete variable domain (other parts from reference TRBV30 and TRBJ1-2): SQTIHQWPATLVQPVGSPLSLECTVEGTSNPNLYWYRQAAGRGLQLLFYSVGIGQISSEVPQNLSASRPQDRQFILSSKKLLLSDSGFYLCAWIAGTNYGYTFGSGTRLTVV.